This T cell receptor (beta chain) was sequenced during a study of T-cell reconstitution after alpha-beta-depleted transplantation in children. Germline CDR1 reads SEHNR; CDR2 reads FQNEAQ (reference sequence). The CDR3 loop spans 13 amino acids. V lost 1 base, J lost 3 bases, and 7 bases lay in between. The library targeted TCRbeta and was prepared with unique molecular identifiers. TCRdb re-derived calls from the PCR reads in MiXCR, one entry per CDR3 protein. The sample comprises approximately 1,000,000 distinct CDR3 sequences, 25% to 35% of which are singletons, and about 28% rests with the top ten. Overall study results and limits: Two months or so post-transplant, alpha-beta T cells reportedly derived from several hundred expanded graft clones. Newly produced T cells mostly accounted for T-cell counts and diversity one year post-transplant.

Concerning this clonotype itself: Its antigen is not identified.

Material: PBMCs, mostly from graft donor cells, obtained 360 days after TCRalphabeta/CD19-depleted stem cell transplant. This receptor was obtained from a boy in the first two years of life who had a stem cell transplant for SCID, so the T cells may come from the graft donor. V is TRBV7-9 and J is TRBJ2-7; D perhaps matches TRBD2 (5 bases). CDR3 bases: TGTGCCAGCAGCTTAGAAGCGGTCTACGAGCAGTACTTC. Amino acid sequence: CASSLEAVYEQYF.